This is a list of T cell receptor beta chains from one sample in a study of response to subunit inactivated influenza vaccine. TCRdb reanalysed the RT-PCR reads using MiXCR and keeps one entry per CDR3 protein. The sample lists roughly 790,000 distinct CDR3 sequences; about 20% were seen once. Sample: PBMCs from blood, taken roughly 5 days after vaccination. These receptors were taken from a man between 50 and 59 years old who received an inactivated influenza vaccine. CDR3s include the opening cysteine and the closing phenylalanine or tryptophan. D genes are given only for firm matches. Clone size is not always given. Where it is, it says once, few, many or a class for expanded clones.

CDR3aa: CASSPGPKETQYF; CDR3nt: TGTGCCAGCAGCCCCGGACCTAAAGAGACCCAGTACTTC; v_gene: TRBV12-3/TRBV12-4; j_gene: TRBJ2-5; abundance: many; d_gene: NA
CDR3aa: CASSQVTPGLTQETQYF; CDR3nt: TGTGCCAGCAGCCAGGTTACCCCGGGACTGACCCAAGAGACCCAGTACTTC; v_gene: TRBV4-2; j_gene: TRBJ2-5; abundance: NA; d_gene: NA
CDR3aa: CASSLHSTDTQYF; CDR3nt: TGTGCCAGCAGCTTGCATAGCACAGATACGCAGTATTTT; v_gene: TRBV7-7; j_gene: TRBJ2-3; abundance: few; d_gene: NA
CDR3aa: CASSDQGPEQYF; CDR3nt: TGCGCCAGCAGCGACCAGGGTCCCGAGCAGTACTTC; v_gene: TRBV5-1; j_gene: TRBJ2-7; abundance: NA; d_gene: NA
CDR3aa: CASSLVEKNGYTF; CDR3nt: TGTGCCAGCAGTTTGGTCGAGAAGAATGGCTACACCTTC; v_gene: TRBV12-3/TRBV12-4; j_gene: TRBJ1-2; abundance: NA; d_gene: NA
CDR3aa: CASSLEASGPNTGELFF; CDR3nt: TGTGCCAGCAGCTTAGAGGCTAGCGGGCCGAACACCGGGGAGCTGTTTTTT; v_gene: TRBV11-2; j_gene: TRBJ2-2; abundance: few; d_gene: TRBD2
CDR3aa: CSAHSGTGMFF; CDR3nt: TGCAGCGCCCACTCCGGGACAGGGATGTTCTTC; v_gene: TRBV29-1; j_gene: TRBJ2-1; abundance: few; d_gene: TRBD1
CDR3aa: CAWKGTGFYEQYF; CDR3nt: TGTGCCTGGAAGGGGACAGGGTTCTACGAGCAGTACTTC; v_gene: TRBV30; j_gene: TRBJ2-7; abundance: NA; d_gene: TRBD1
CDR3aa: CSARKNRGYTGELFF; CDR3nt: TGCAGTGCTAGAAAAAACCGGGGGTACACCGGGGAGCTGTTTTTT; v_gene: TRBV20-1; j_gene: TRBJ2-2; abundance: few; d_gene: NA
CDR3aa: CASSLVTGGREKLFF; CDR3nt: TGTGCCAGCAGCTTAGTGACAGGGGGTCGCGAAAAACTGTTTTTT; v_gene: TRBV7-9; j_gene: TRBJ1-4; abundance: NA; d_gene: TRBD1
CDR3aa: CATSDTTASTDTQYF; CDR3nt: TGTGCCACCAGTGACACGACAGCTAGCACAGATACGCAGTATTTT; v_gene: TRBV24-1; j_gene: TRBJ2-3; abundance: NA; d_gene: NA
CDR3aa: CASSREATSGTTSYEQYF; CDR3nt: TGCGCCAGCAGCCGTGAGGCAACTAGCGGGACTACCTCCTACGAGCAGTACTTC; v_gene: TRBV4-3; j_gene: TRBJ2-7; abundance: NA; d_gene: TRBD2
CDR3aa: CASSWGGGEQFF; CDR3nt: TGTGCCAGCAGTTGGGGTGGGGGAGAGCAGTTCTTC; v_gene: TRBV12-3/TRBV12-4; j_gene: TRBJ2-1; abundance: many; d_gene: NA
CDR3aa: CASSFYIYNEQFF; CDR3nt: TGCGCCAGCAGCTTCTACATCTACAATGAGCAGTTCTTC; v_gene: TRBV5-1; j_gene: TRBJ2-1; abundance: many; d_gene: NA
CDR3aa: CASTPGHQNTEAFF; CDR3nt: TGTGCCAGCACCCCGGGACACCAGAACACTGAAGCTTTCTTT; v_gene: TRBV12-3/TRBV12-4; j_gene: TRBJ1-1; abundance: many; d_gene: NA
CDR3aa: CASSLGAGTGDTQYF; CDR3nt: TGTGCCAGCAGCTTAGGAGCGGGGACAGGAGATACGCAGTATTTT; v_gene: TRBV7-2; j_gene: TRBJ2-3; abundance: NA; d_gene: NA
CDR3aa: CSAPPLGADTQYF; CDR3nt: TGCAGTGCCCCCCCCCTGGGTGCAGATACGCAGTATTTT; v_gene: TRBV20-1; j_gene: TRBJ2-3; abundance: few; d_gene: NA
CDR3aa: CASSPTVGALYEQYF; CDR3nt: TGTGCCAGCAGCCCGACGGTTGGGGCGTTATACGAGCAGTACTTC; v_gene: TRBV7-8; j_gene: TRBJ2-7; abundance: few; d_gene: NA
CDR3aa: CASSLYGNGMETQYF; CDR3nt: TGTGCCAGCAGCTTATATGGGAATGGGATGGAGACCCAGTACTTC; v_gene: TRBV5-8; j_gene: TRBJ2-5; abundance: NA; d_gene: NA
CDR3aa: CATSREDRESYNEQFF; CDR3nt: TGTGCCACCAGCAGAGAGGACAGGGAATCCTACAATGAGCAGTTCTTC; v_gene: TRBV15; j_gene: TRBJ2-1; abundance: few; d_gene: TRBD1
CDR3aa: CSAPGTSGRYYEQYF; CDR3nt: TGCAGTGCGCCCGGGACTAGCGGGAGATACTACGAGCAGTACTTC; v_gene: TRBV20-1; j_gene: TRBJ2-7; abundance: NA; d_gene: TRBD2
CDR3aa: CSAAQGLAGGRETQYF; CDR3nt: TGCAGTGCTGCACAGGGGCTAGCGGGAGGCCGAGAGACCCAGTACTTC; v_gene: TRBV20-1; j_gene: TRBJ2-5; abundance: few; d_gene: TRBD2
CDR3aa: CSARDLSLAGDSYEQYF; CDR3nt: TGCAGTGCTAGAGATCTATCCCTAGCGGGTGACTCCTACGAGCAGTACTTC; v_gene: TRBV20-1; j_gene: TRBJ2-7; abundance: NA; d_gene: TRBD2
CDR3aa: CASSWVAGVQETQYF; CDR3nt: TGTGCCAGCAGCTGGGTAGCGGGAGTTCAAGAGACCCAGTACTTC; v_gene: TRBV7-7; j_gene: TRBJ2-5; abundance: NA; d_gene: TRBD2
CDR3aa: CSVEPVRKETQYF; CDR3nt: TGCAGCGTTGAACCCGTAAGGAAGGAGACCCAGTACTTC; v_gene: TRBV29-1; j_gene: TRBJ2-5; abundance: NA; d_gene: NA
CDR3aa: CASSRGRRDAAEEYF; CDR3nt: TGTGCCAGCAGCCGCGGACGTCGCGATGCGGCCGAGGAGTATTTT; v_gene: TRBV7-2; j_gene: TRBJ2-3; abundance: few; d_gene: NA
CDR3aa: CASSFHNSNQPQHF; CDR3nt: TGTGCCAGCAGCTTCCACAATAGCAATCAGCCCCAGCATTTT; v_gene: TRBV7-8; j_gene: TRBJ1-5; abundance: few; d_gene: NA
CDR3aa: CATGTGGTGELFF; CDR3nt: TGTGCCACCGGGACAGGTGGGACCGGGGAGCTGTTTTTT; v_gene: TRBV10-3; j_gene: TRBJ2-2; abundance: NA; d_gene: TRBD1